This TCR beta chain was sequenced during a study of blood T cells in healthy people across ages. Study summary: About one barcoded beta molecule per two T cells was captured by template switching.

Each donor was a healthy Caucasian individual from Russia, aged 6 to 90. There were at least 6 micrograms of total RNA extracted from every sample. Trimming removed 6 bases from V and 0 bases from J, with 22 bases in between. Looked up from germline, CDR1 is DFQATT and CDR2 is SNEGSKA (reference sequence). This CDR3 contains 17 residues. Primed by a sample-barcoded 5' primer and a J-beta primer mix, a second PCR proceeded for about 6 to 12 cycles. TCRdb reanalysed the 5' RACE reads using MiXCR and keeps one entry per CDR3 protein. The sample carries around 750,000 distinct CDR3 sequences, 53% recorded once.

The V gene is TRBV20-1, the J gene TRBJ2-3; D possibly corresponds to TRBD2 (5 bases). The clonotype was recovered from a man older than 75 in good health. Sequences were obtained from blood. CDR3 in DNA: TGCAGTGCACGAAATCCCAGCGGCACTTCTAGCACAGATACGCAGTATTTT. It codes for CSARNPSGTSSTDTQYF.